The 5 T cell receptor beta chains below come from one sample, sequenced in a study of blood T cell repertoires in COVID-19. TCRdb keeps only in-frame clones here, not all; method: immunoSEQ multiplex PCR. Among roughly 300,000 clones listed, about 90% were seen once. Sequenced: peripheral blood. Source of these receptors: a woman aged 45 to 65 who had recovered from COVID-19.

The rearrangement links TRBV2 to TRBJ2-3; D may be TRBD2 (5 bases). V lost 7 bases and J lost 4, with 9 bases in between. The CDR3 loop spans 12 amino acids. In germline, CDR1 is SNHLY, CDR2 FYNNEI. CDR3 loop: CASKPSSDTQYF. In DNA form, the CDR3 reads TGTGCCAGCAAGCCTAGCTCAGATACGCAGTATTTT.

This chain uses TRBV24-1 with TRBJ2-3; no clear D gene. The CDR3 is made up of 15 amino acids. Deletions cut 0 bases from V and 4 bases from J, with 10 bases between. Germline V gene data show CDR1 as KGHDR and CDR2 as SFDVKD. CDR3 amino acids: CATSDLLDVSDTQYF. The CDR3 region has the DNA TGTGCCACCAGTGATTTGCTAGACGTATCAGATACGCAGTATTTT.

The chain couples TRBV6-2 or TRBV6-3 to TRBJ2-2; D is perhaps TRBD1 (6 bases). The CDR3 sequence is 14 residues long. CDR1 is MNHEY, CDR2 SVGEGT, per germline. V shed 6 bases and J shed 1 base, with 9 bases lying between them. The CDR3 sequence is CASSPTGNTGELFF. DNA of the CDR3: TGTGCCAGCAGCCCGACAGGGAACACCGGGGAGCTGTTTTTT.

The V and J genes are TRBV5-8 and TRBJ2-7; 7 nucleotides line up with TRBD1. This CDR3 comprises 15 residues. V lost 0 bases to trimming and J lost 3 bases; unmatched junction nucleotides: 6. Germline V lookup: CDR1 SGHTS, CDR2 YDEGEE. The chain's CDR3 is CASSLAWGQHYEQYF. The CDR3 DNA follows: TGTGCCAGCAGCTTGGCCTGGGGACAGCACTACGAGCAGTACTTC. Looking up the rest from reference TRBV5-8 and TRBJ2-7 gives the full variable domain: EAGVTQSPTHLIKTRGQQATLRCSPISGHTSVYWYQQALGLGLQFLLWYDEGEERNRGNFPPRFSGRQFPNYSSELNVNALELEDSALYLCASSLAWGQHYEQYFGPGTRLTVT.

CDR3 loop: CASRLTGGHGYTF. DNA of the CDR3: TGTGCCAGCAGATTAACAGGGGGCCACGGCTACACCTTC. The rearrangement uses TRBV28 and TRBJ1-2; 9 bases line up with TRBD1. The CDR3 contains 13 residues. The germline CDR1 and CDR2 sequences are MDHEN and SYDVKM. V was pared by 6 bases and J by 8 bases, with 7 bases of the junction left unmatched.